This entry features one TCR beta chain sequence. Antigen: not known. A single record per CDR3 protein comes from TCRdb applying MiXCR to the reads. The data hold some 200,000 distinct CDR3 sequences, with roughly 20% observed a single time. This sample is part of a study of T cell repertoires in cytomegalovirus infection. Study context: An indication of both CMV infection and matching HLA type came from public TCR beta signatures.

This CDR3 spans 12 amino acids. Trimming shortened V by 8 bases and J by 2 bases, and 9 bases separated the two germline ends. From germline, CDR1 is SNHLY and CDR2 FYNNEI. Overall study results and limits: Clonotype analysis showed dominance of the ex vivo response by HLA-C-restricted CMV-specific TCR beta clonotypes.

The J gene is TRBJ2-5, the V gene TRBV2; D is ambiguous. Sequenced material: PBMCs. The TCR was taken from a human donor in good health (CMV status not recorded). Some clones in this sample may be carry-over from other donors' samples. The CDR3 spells CASARLQETQYF. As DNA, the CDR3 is TGTGCCAGCGCCAGGCTACAAGAGACCCAGTACTTC. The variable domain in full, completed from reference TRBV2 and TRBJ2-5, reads EPEVTQTPSHQVTQMGQEVILRCVPISNHLYFYWYRQILGQKVEFLVSFYNNEISEKSEIFDDQFSVERPDGSNFTLKIRSTKLEDSAMYFCASARLQETQYFGPGTRLLVL.